These 18 T cell receptor beta chains share one sample of origin, sequenced in a study of blood T cell repertoires in COVID-19. Clones were sequenced by immunoSEQ multiplex PCR, and TCRdb holds only the in-frame ones, with some missing. The sample has some 190,000 clones, 82% seen once. What was sequenced was peripheral blood. The receptors come from a woman aged 60-70 years with COVID-19, enrolled during active disease.

The CDR3 loop is CASSRLEGQGGYGYTF. The CDR3, as DNA: TGTGCCAGCAGCCGCTTGGAGGGTCAGGGGGGCTATGGCTACACCTTC. The rearrangement links TRBV14 to TRBJ1-2; TRBD1 matches at 7 bases. Per the germline V gene, CDR1 is SGHDN and CDR2 is FVKESK. V was pared by 4 bases and J by 4 bases, with 12 bases of the junction left unmatched. The CDR3 contains 16 residues.

The chain has TRBV11-2 and TRBJ2-7, with a tentative D call TRBD1 (6 bases). There are 15 residues in the CDR3. The V and J ends lost 5 bases and 3 bases respectively, with 17 bases between them. Germline CDR1 SGHAT, CDR2 FQNNGV. The CDR3: CASSLQQGFGYEQYV. The DNA for the CDR3 is TGTGCCAGCAGCCTACAACAGGGTTTTGGCTACGAGCAGTACGTC.

This clone was found once. V is TRBV7-3 and J is TRBJ1-3; D may be TRBD1 (5 bases). Germline lookup yields CDR1 SGHTA and CDR2 FQGTGA. Trimming left V 0 bases short and J 0 bases short, with 12 bases between. This CDR3 is built from 17 residues. CDR3 sequence reads: CASSLTDKQSSGNTIYF. The CDR3 nucleotides read TGTGCCAGCAGCTTAACGGACAAACAGAGCTCTGGAAACACCATATATTTT.

The rearrangement uses TRBV5-1 and TRBJ2-2; possibly TRBD2 for D (6 bases). From germline, CDR1 is SGHRS and CDR2 YFSETQ. The V gene lost 0 bases and the J gene lost 4 bases, with 7 bases spanning the gap. The CDR3 totals 14 residues. The CDR3 region has the DNA TGCGCCAGCAGCTTGGCCGGGGGCACCGGGGAGCTGTTTTTT. Translated: CASSLAGGTGELFF.

The rearrangement uses TRBV25-1 and TRBJ1-2; 8 positions agree with TRBD1. Germline V gene data show CDR1 as MGHDK and CDR2 as SYGVNS. V dropped 3 bases and J dropped 7; count of bases not matched to a gene: 13. The CDR3 sequence is 16 residues long. The CDR3 protein is CASSEPGQVVESGYTF. The CDR3 DNA sequence: TGTGCCAGCAGTGAGCCGGGACAGGTGGTTGAAAGTGGCTACACCTTC.

The J gene is TRBJ1-5, the V gene TRBV6-5; D is perhaps TRBD1 (5 bases). The V and J ends lost 6 bases and 7 bases respectively, with 13 bases between them. The CDR3 is 13 amino acids. Germline V gene sequence: CDR1 MNHEY, CDR2 SVGAGI. Here the CDR3 reads CASRRTRGQPQHF. The DNA of the CDR3 is TGTGCCAGCAGACGGACCCGGGGGCAGCCCCAGCATTTT.

V and J are TRBV3-1 (or the pseudogene TRBV3-2) and TRBJ2-7; D uncertain. V was trimmed by 3 bases and J by 3 bases, leaving 9 bases between them. The CDR3 loop spans 13 amino acids. The germline CDR1 and CDR2 sequences are LGHDT and YNNKEL (reference sequence). The CDR3 loop reads CASSQPGRYEQYF. As DNA, the CDR3 is TGTGCCAGCAGCCAGCCAGGCCGCTACGAGCAGTACTTC.

The rearrangement joins TRBV5-6 to TRBJ1-6; the match to TRBD1 covers 7 bases. The germline CDR1 and CDR2 sequences are SGHDT and YYEEEE. The CDR3 is 13 residues long. Trimming cost V 4 bases and J 6 bases; bases outside gene matches: 1. CDR3 loop: CASSRQGNSPLHF. In DNA, the CDR3 is TGTGCCAGCAGCCGACAGGGTAATTCACCCCTCCACTTT.

The chain recombines TRBV2 with TRBJ1-1; 7 bases agree with TRBD1. CDR3 length equals 15 residues. Germline V gives CDR1 SNHLY, CDR2 FYNNEI. V lost 8 bases and J lost 2; bases outside the gene matches: 11. CDR3 amino acids: CASWPGQRYNTEAFF. CDR3 coding DNA: TGTGCCAGCTGGCCGGGACAGAGATATAACACTGAAGCTTTCTTT.

This chain connects TRBV6-2 or TRBV6-3 to TRBJ1-4; 8 positions match TRBD1. V was clipped by 5 bases and J by 8 bases; unmatched bases: 19. Germline-derived CDR1 and CDR2 are MNHEY and SVGEGT. This CDR3 is 18 amino acids long. In DNA, the CDR3 is TGTGCCAGCAGTCCATCCGGGACAGGCCCCGGATTAAGCGAAAAACTGTTTTTT. It specifies CASSPSGTGPGLSEKLFF.

V usage is TRBV29-1 and J usage is TRBJ1-2, with 8 bases aligning to TRBD1. V gave up 4 bases and J gave up 6 bases; unmatched junction bases: 22. CDR1 and CDR2 from the germline V gene are SQVTM and ANQGSEA. The CDR3 is 18 amino acids. CDR3 sequence reads: CSVVFRGRPKKESDGYTF. CDR3 nucleotide sequence: TGCAGCGTTGTGTTCAGGGGGCGCCCCAAAAAGGAGTCAGATGGCTACACCTTC.

The table lists this clone with a count of one. J is TRBJ2-2 and V is TRBV7-2; D is unresolved. Between the trimmed V and J ends, which lost 1 base and 3 bases, there was a span of 3 bases. Germline V gene lookup returns CDR1 SGHTA and CDR2 FQGNSA. The CDR3 is 13 residues long. CDR3 residues: CASSLGHTGELFF. As DNA, the CDR3 is TGTGCCAGCAGCTTAGGGCACACCGGGGAGCTGTTTTTT.

The chain recombines TRBV7-9 with TRBJ2-5; D possibly corresponds to TRBD1 (6 bases). This CDR3 has 15 amino acids. The V gene lost 2 bases and the J gene lost 2 bases, with 12 bases spanning the gap. CDR1 SEHNR and CDR2 FQNEAQ come from the germline V gene (reference sequence). The CDR3 DNA reads as TGTGCCAGCAGCTTACTTATCCAGGGGCAAGAGACCCAGTACTTC. Translating gives CASSLLIQGQETQYF. The full variable domain, in which reference TRBV7-9 and TRBJ2-5 provide the parts outside the CDR3, is DTGVSQNPRHKITKRGQNVTFRCDPISEHNRLYWYRQTLGQGPEFLTYFQNEAQLEKSRLLSDRFSAERPKGSFSTLEIQRTEQGDSAMYLCASSLLIQGQETQYFGPGTRLLVL.

The genes are TRBV6-5 and TRBJ1-5; weak D call: TRBD1 (6 bases). V was cut by 6 bases and J by 0 bases, with 12 bases left in between. Germline CDR1 MNHEY, CDR2 SVGAGI. The CDR3 totals 15 residues. CDR3 in amino acids: CASRAQGHSNQPQHF. Here the CDR3 DNA reads TGTGCCAGCAGGGCTCAGGGACATAGCAATCAGCCCCAGCATTTT.

The chain carries TRBV7-2 and TRBJ2-7, with 7 nucleotides matching TRBD1. V lost 3 bases, J lost 2 bases, and 7 bases stayed unmatched. Germline assignment: CDR1 SGHTA and CDR2 FQGNSA. This CDR3 region has 15 residues. The CDR3 DNA sequence: TGTGCCAGCAGCTTGGGTGTAGGGGGCACCTACGAGCAGTACTTC. As protein: CASSLGVGGTYEQYF.

The V call is TRBV19, the J call TRBJ1-1; tentatively, D is TRBD1 (5 bases). Germline CDR1 reads LNHDA; CDR2 reads SQIVND (reference sequence). The CDR3 extends over 15 amino acids. V lost 1 base to trimming and J lost 3 bases, with 12 bases between them. CDR3 in amino acids: CASSIGWGADTEAFF. The CDR3 DNA reads as TGTGCCAGTAGTATAGGCTGGGGCGCTGACACTGAAGCTTTCTTT.

In its sample, this clone was seen a few times. V usage is TRBV14 and J usage is TRBJ1-1, with 7 bases identical to TRBD1. This CDR3 has 14 amino acids. From germline, CDR1 is SGHDN and CDR2 FVKESK. V shed 4 bases, J shed 3 bases, and the junction held 5 bases outside the gene matches. CDR3 DNA sequence: TGTGCCAGCAGCCCGGGACAGCAAGACACTGAAGCTTTCTTT. Amino acid sequence: CASSPGQQDTEAFF.

This sequence joins TRBV5-4 and TRBJ1-1, with a weak D call TRBD1 (6 bases). The CDR3 loop spans 13 amino acids. CDR1 is SGHNT, CDR2 YYREEE, per germline (reference sequence). Trimming removed 3 bases at V and 7 bases at J, with 13 bases between. The CDR3 bases are TGTGCCAGCAGCTCTACCCGACAGGATGAAGCTTTCTTT. Its protein is CASSSTRQDEAFF.